This paragraph reports one T cell receptor beta chain. What it binds is unknown. This record belongs to a study of siplizumab effects on memory and regulatory T cells. Study-wide points: The drug siplizumab significantly decreased the alloreactive sequences that could be traced to unstimulated CD4+ memory cells. The apparent diversity of naive T cells exceeded that of memory cells, and naive T cells seemed to make a major contribution to the alloresponse. Relative to controls at approximately 30%, mappable alloreactive CD4+ clones exhibited a mean Treg-derived proportion of roughly 69% with siplizumab.

CDR3 length: 16 residues. The germline V and J ends were trimmed by 2 bases and 4 bases, with 14 bases remaining between them. The germline V gene encodes CDR1 ENHRY and CDR2 SYGVKD. For every sample, 90,000 to 100,000 TCR templates were assayed. Data came from immunoSEQ multiplex PCR; TCRdb stores just in-frame clones and leaves some out. The data contain some 110,000 clones, 94% of them singletons. Source material: non-Treg CD4+ T cells sorted from blood. The clonotype originates from a human donor in good health. This chain uses TRBV10-3 with TRBJ2-2; D may be TRBD1 or TRBD2 (7 bases each). The DNA of the CDR3 is TGTGCCATCAGTGAGAGAGGGGGCGGGGGCACCGGGGAGCTGTTTTTT. Translating it yields CAISERGGGGTGELFF.